These T cell receptor beta chains were read from a single sample in a study of response to subunit inactivated influenza vaccine. In TCRdb, the RT-PCR reads were re-called with MiXCR into one record per CDR3 protein. The sample has about 300,000 distinct CDR3 sequences, 22% seen once; the top ten hold approximately 10%. The sequencing here drew on PBMCs from blood, taken about 19 months after vaccination. These receptors all come from a man aged 50-75 years who received an inactivated influenza vaccine. CDR3s include the opening cysteine and the closing phenylalanine or tryptophan. The D gene is left open where the match is weak. Rows may omit the clone size; those that give it use once, few, many or a size class.

few	NA	TRBV5-1	TRBJ1-6	TGCGCCAGCAGCTTGCCAGGGCGGCCCCTCCACTTT	CASSLPGRPLHF
few	NA	TRBV5-1	TRBJ1-1	TGCGCCAGCAGCTTGGAGGCAGGGATCACTGAAGCTTTCTTT	CASSLEAGITEAFF
few	NA	TRBV11-2	TRBJ1-3	TGTGCCAGCAGCCCTACGGCAAGCTCTGGAAACACCATATATTTT	CASSPTASSGNTIYF
NA	NA	TRBV29-1	TRBJ2-1	TGCAGCGTTGAAGGGGGACGGAGAACCAATGAGCAGTTCTTC	CSVEGGRRTNEQFF
NA	TRBD1	TRBV12-3/TRBV12-4	TRBJ2-3	TGTGCCAGCAGCCCCTTAGGACAGGGGGCTGTTGATACGCAGTATTTT	CASSPLGQGAVDTQYF
NA	TRBD2	TRBV7-2	TRBJ2-4	TGTGCCAGCAGCTTAGATTTGGGGAGGGTTCAGTACTTC	CASSLDLGRVQYF
NA	NA	TRBV7-2	TRBJ2-4	TGTGCCAGCAGCTTCAGGGGAGCGGCCAAAAACATTCAGTACTTC	CASSFRGAAKNIQYF
few	NA	TRBV21-1	TRBJ2-3	TGTGCCAGCAGCAAAGCGCTCCGGACTAGCGAACACCCCACCCCCACAGATACGCAGTATTTT	CASSKALRTSEHPTPTDTQYF
NA	NA	TRBV20-1	TRBJ2-5	TGCAGTGCTAGTCCGGGGGCACAAGAGACCCAGTACTTC	CSASPGAQETQYF
NA	NA	TRBV5-1	TRBJ2-4	TGCGCCAGCAGCCTAACTTCCCCGGGGGCCAAAAACATTCAGTACTTC	CASSLTSPGAKNIQYF